Sequencing of this T cell receptor (beta chain) was carried out in a study of blood T cell repertoires in COVID-19 (dated by TCRdb to about 2020). Concerning the study at large: Samples covering the acute and convalescent phases of COVID-19 were provided by collaborators in the United States, Italy and Spain. Nearly every sample came with metadata listing a de-identified subject ID, COVID-19 status, age in years and sex. Subjects who had been exposed to COVID-19, were actively infected with it, or had recovered from it provided the deeply sampled blood TCRbeta repertoires that made up the dataset. Samples were obtained from the ongoing ImmuneRACE study (first 160 participants) and from some 1,300 subjects provided by 6 global collaborators. The repertoires were released in a freely available public database intended as a resource for research on the immune response to SARS-CoV-2. The material from the prospective study consisted of cDNA or gDNA derived from T cells, B-cell-depleted T cells, or PBMCs. HLA class I and class II types, where available, came from metadata supplied by the sample provider rather than from assay-based typing. Overall results and qualifications from the work: Clinical and demographic metadata were provided uncurated, with the amount varying by source and participant.

Trimming costs V 6 bases and J 1 base, and their ends lie 9 bases apart. Sequences MDHEN (CDR1) and SYDVKM (CDR2) are obtained from the germline V gene. The CDR3, cysteine through phenylalanine, is 13 amino acids long. The retained sequence is limited to the CDR3, 39 bases, with the frame set at the first base. At one collaborating source in Seattle, patients were enrolled during active infection and were followed longitudinally through the course of disease. Each collaborating institution followed its own protocols to collect whole blood in K2EDTA tubes. For TCRbeta analysis, collaborators shipped samples as frozen whole blood, isolated PBMCs, or DNA extracted from either of those sample types. With respect to this clone: It has no known antigen specificity. Base qualities were left out, and no much larger clone turns up one base away.

TCRbeta CDR3 regions were amplified from genomic DNA by means of the immunoSEQ Assay, a bias-controlled multiplex PCR. Processing in the source paper ran as follows. Within the assay, amplification of reference gene primers was used to estimate how many nucleated cells each sample contained. To quantify the absolute abundance of each unique TCRbeta CDR3 rearrangement, sequence reads were collapsed and filtered. For each sample, productive Simpson clonality was calculated as the square root of Simpson's diversity index across productive rearrangements. This immuneACCESS table, as held by TCRdb, lists in-frame sequences with V and J called but not all clones. Of the missing ones, under half trace to an unresolved V gene in checked studies; the others have no known cause. V and J calls plus clone size are reproduced from that table; the DNA served to infer D and trimming. The sample table shows 50,000 to 65,000 clones, and 84% are seen once. Jointly, the top ten make up roughly a sixth of the sample.

This clonotype was sampled from a man between 60 and 75 years old with COVID-19, enrolled during active disease. What was sequenced was peripheral blood. The chain employs TRBV28 and TRBJ1-2; a weak D assignment points to TRBD1 (5 bases agree). The bases read TGTGCCAGCAGGGTGGGGGGTAACTATGGCTACACCTTC. Its protein product is CASRVGGNYGYTF.